Following are 23 T cell receptor beta chains from one sample sequenced in a study of cytomegalovirus exposure and HLA in healthy donors. Repertoires were generated with immunoSEQ multiplex PCR, while TCRdb's copy carries only in-frame clones and drops some. The repertoire holds 200,000 to 250,000 clones, with about nine tenths as singletons. The sequenced material came from PBMCs. These TCRs come from a woman under 30 in good health and CMV-seropositive.

This chain links TRBV4-2 with TRBJ2-7; perhaps TRBD1 as D (5 bases). Germline loops: CDR1 LGHNA, CDR2 YNFKEQ. The CDR3 has 16 residues. Trimming took 1 base from V and 2 from J, leaving 15 bases between them. The CDR3 protein is CASSQVSGYSTYEQYF. CDR3 bases: TGTGCCAGCAGCCAAGTTTCAGGGTATTCGACCTACGAGCAGTACTTC.

V usage is TRBV5-6 and J usage is TRBJ2-7; D remains ambiguous. The CDR3 loop spans 13 amino acids. V lost 2 bases to trimming and J lost 1 base, with 7 bases between them. The germline V gene encodes CDR1 SGHDT and CDR2 YYEEEE. The CDR3 region has the DNA TGTGCCAGCAGCTTTGTACAGTCCTACGAGCAGTACTTC. Residues: CASSFVQSYEQYF.

This clone was seen more than once but under ten times. The chain is built from TRBV7-2 and TRBJ1-2; no clear D gene. V gave up 5 bases and J gave up 6 bases, with 10 bases separating them. This CDR3 spans 12 amino acids. Germline CDR1 is SGHTA and CDR2 is FQGNSA. CDR3: CASSPGGNGYTF. Here the CDR3 DNA reads TGTGCCAGCAGCCCCGGAGGCAATGGCTACACCTTC. The whole variable domain, filled in from reference TRBV7-2 and TRBJ1-2, reads GAGVSQSPSNKVTEKGKDVELRCDPISGHTALYWYRQSLGQGLEFLIYFQGNSAPDKSGLPSDRFSAERTGGSVSTLTIQRTQQEDSAVYLCASSPGGNGYTFGSGTRLTVV.

The rearrangement uses TRBV27 and TRBJ2-7; TRBD1 might be the D (5 bases). The V gene's germline CDR1 is MNHEY and CDR2 SMNVEV (reference sequence). The CDR3 consists of 14 residues. V lost 5 bases to trimming and J lost 1 base, with 12 bases between them. The CDR3 sequence is CASSPAGLSYEQYF. The CDR3 bases are TGTGCCAGCAGTCCCGCAGGGTTATCCTACGAGCAGTACTTC.

The chain links TRBV27 to TRBJ2-7; D possibly corresponds to TRBD2 (7 bases). This CDR3 region has 14 residues. V was clipped by 8 bases and J by 6 bases, with 20 bases between them. The germline gives CDR1 MNHEY, CDR2 SMNVEV (reference sequence). The DNA of the CDR3 is TGTGCCAGCCAATCGGGGGGCCTCGTCTCCGAGCAGTACTTC. Protein: CASQSGGLVSEQYF.

This sequence joins TRBV5-1 and TRBJ2-1; 7 bases fit TRBD1. The CDR3 covers 15 residues. J gave up 6 bases and V 4 bases, and 10 bases lay outside the gene matches. The germline gives CDR1 SGHRS, CDR2 YFSETQ. The CDR3 bases are TGCGCCAGCAGCCTGACAGGGCCCCTTTCCAATGAGCAGTTCTTC. Protein: CASSLTGPLSNEQFF.

V and J are TRBV2 and TRBJ2-2, with D perhaps TRBD2 (7 bases). The V end lost 7 bases, the J end lost 6 bases, and 12 bases lay between the germline ends. The CDR3 is made up of 13 amino acids. CDR1 and CDR2 (germline): SNHLY, FYNNEI. The CDR3 DNA reads TGTGCCAGCACTCCGGGGGGCTCCGGGGAGCTGTTTTTT. Translated, it gives CASTPGGSGELFF. The variable domain in full, with the rest retrieved from reference TRBV2 and TRBJ2-2, is EPEVTQTPSHQVTQMGQEVILRCVPISNHLYFYWYRQILGQKVEFLVSFYNNEISEKSEIFDDQFSVERPDGSNFTLKIRSTKLEDSAMYFCASTPGGSGELFFGEGSRLTVL.

V and J are TRBV5-1 and TRBJ1-1, with D possibly matching TRBD1 (6 bases). CDR1 is SGHRS and CDR2 is YFSETQ in the germline V gene. The CDR3 runs to 15 residues. V lost 4 bases, J lost 1 base, and 14 bases lay in between. In DNA form, the CDR3 reads TGCGCCAGCAGCACTGATGGACAGCCGAACACTGAAGCTTTCTTT. It specifies CASSTDGQPNTEAFF.

This clone was observed a few times. The V call is TRBV9, the J call TRBJ1-5; D remains ambiguous. Germline V CDR1 and CDR2: SGDLS, YYNGEE. CDR3 length: 18 residues. The ends were cut back, 3 bases at V and 5 bases at J, with 24 bases in the middle. The CDR3 region is CASSAGLDSSEIYQPQHF. The CDR3 nucleotides read TGTGCCAGCAGCGCTGGACTCGATTCGTCGGAGATTTATCAGCCCCAGCATTTT.

This chain uses TRBV30 with TRBJ1-3; weak D call: TRBD1 (6 bases). CDR1 GTSNPN and CDR2 SVGIG come from the germline V gene (reference sequence). The V end was cut by 5 bases, the J end by 0 bases, with 20 bases between. The CDR3 covers 17 residues. CDR3 coding DNA: TGTGCCTGGCATCGGGGGGCCCGGATGGCCTCTGGAAACACCATATATTTT. It yields the protein CAWHRGARMASGNTIYF.

V is TRBV28 and J is TRBJ1-1, with TRBD1 identical over 7 bases. Trimming cost V 4 bases and J 3 bases; bases outside gene matches: 2. The CDR3 covers 13 residues. Per the germline V gene, CDR1 is MDHEN and CDR2 is SYDVKM. CDR3 region: CASSWDRYTEAFF. The CDR3 DNA sequence: TGTGCCAGCAGTTGGGACAGATACACTGAAGCTTTCTTT.

The V and J genes are TRBV6-5 and TRBJ2-7; TRBD2 is a possible D gene (5 bases). The CDR3 spans 15 residues. Germline assignment: CDR1 MNHEY and CDR2 SVGAGI. Trimming removed 5 bases from V and 3 bases from J, with 17 bases in between. Written as DNA, the CDR3 is TGTGCCAGCAGTGTCCCGACGGACTTAGGCTACGAGCAGTACTTC. This gives the protein CASSVPTDLGYEQYF.

The rearrangement links TRBV19 to TRBJ2-7; the match to TRBD1 covers 7 bases. V shed 5 bases and J 2 bases; nucleotides not matched to a gene: 9. This CDR3 is built from 15 residues. Germline CDR1 LNHDA, CDR2 SQIVND (reference sequence). The CDR3 reads CASSSPRDSPYEQYF. In nucleotides, the CDR3 is TGTGCCAGTAGTTCCCCCCGGGACAGCCCCTACGAGCAGTACTTC. The whole variable domain, filled in from reference TRBV19 and TRBJ2-7, reads DGGITQSPKYLFRKEGQNVTLSCEQNLNHDAMYWYRQDPGQGLRLIYYSQIVNDFQKGDIAEGYSVSREKKESFPLTVTSAQKNPTAFYLCASSSPRDSPYEQYFGPGTRLTVT.

This clone was observed a single time. The V call is TRBV28, the J call TRBJ2-5, with 8 bases matching TRBD1. Losses at the gene ends were 3 bases for V and 5 bases for J; bases not matched to a gene: 8. The CDR3 totals 15 residues. Germline V gene sequence: CDR1 MDHEN, CDR2 SYDVKM. CDR3 sequence reads: CASSFGQGAQETQYF. Here the CDR3 DNA reads TGTGCCAGCAGTTTCGGGCAGGGGGCTCAGGAGACCCAGTACTTC.

This chain joins TRBV15 and TRBJ1-5; D remains ambiguous. Germline CDR1 LNHNV, CDR2 YYDKDF (reference sequence). The CDR3 is made up of 16 amino acids. The V end was cut by 0 bases, the J end by 4 bases, with 13 bases between. CDR3 nucleotide sequence: TGTGCCACCAGCAGAGATCGAGGAACCCTTAATCAGCCCCAGCATTTT. Its protein product is CATSRDRGTLNQPQHF.

The chain employs TRBV5-1 and TRBJ2-2; 7 nucleotides match TRBD1. Germline V gene sequence: CDR1 SGHRS, CDR2 YFSETQ. The junction had 0 bases not matched to a gene; V was cut back by 4 bases and J by 3 bases. The length of the CDR3 is 13 residues. The CDR3 nucleotides read TGCGCCAGCAGCGGGACAGACACCGGGGAGCTGTTTTTT. It yields the protein CASSGTDTGELFF.

The chain uses TRBV6-6 and TRBJ2-1, with 14 bases that match TRBD2. The trim removed 0 bases at V and 6 bases at J, leaving 1 base unmatched. Looked up from germline, CDR1 is MNHNY and CDR2 is SVGAGI (reference sequence). CDR3 size: 16 residues. CDR3 sequence reads: CASSYSGTSGSNEQFF. CDR3 DNA: TGTGCCAGCAGTTACTCGGGGACTAGCGGGAGCAATGAGCAGTTCTTC.

This sequence joins TRBV6-1 and TRBJ1-5; D not resolved. Looked up from germline, CDR1 is MNHNS and CDR2 is SASEGT. CDR3 length equals 16 residues. V lost 0 bases and J lost 4, with 13 bases in between. CDR3 DNA sequence: TGTGCCAGCAGTGAAGCGTTGACGCAGCGGAATCAGCCCCAGCATTTT. Its protein product is CASSEALTQRNQPQHF.

This chain connects TRBV19 to TRBJ2-2; D remains ambiguous. CDR1 is LNHDA, CDR2 SQIVND, per germline (reference sequence). The CDR3 is 12 residues long. Trimming took off 8 bases at V and 1 base at J, with 5 bases between the two ends. The CDR3 spells CASLLNTGELFF. The CDR3 DNA is TGTGCCAGTCTCCTGAACACCGGGGAGCTGTTTTTT.

This clone came up once. The J gene is TRBJ1-5, the V gene TRBV18; perhaps TRBD1 as D (6 bases). Germline V gene sequence: CDR1 KGHSH, CDR2 LQKENI. With 2 bases removed from V and 4 bases from J, the gap between germline ends came to 12 bases. This CDR3 region has 15 residues. The CDR3 coding sequence is TGTGCCAGCTCACCAACAGGGCACGGGAATCAGCCCCAGCATTTT. Its protein product is CASSPTGHGNQPQHF.

This sequence joins TRBV10-3 and TRBJ2-3, with 8 bases lining up with TRBD1. The trim removed 6 bases at V and 2 bases at J, leaving 7 bases unmatched. Germline V gene data show CDR1 as ENHRY and CDR2 as SYGVKD. This CDR3 region has 15 residues. The CDR3 spells CAIRGTGEVTDTQYF. In DNA form, the CDR3 reads TGTGCCATCAGGGGGACAGGAGAGGTCACAGATACGCAGTATTTT.

V is TRBV5-1 and J is TRBJ2-7; TRBD2 might be the D (6 bases). Per the germline V gene, CDR1 is SGHRS and CDR2 is YFSETQ. V lost 0 bases and J 4 bases, leaving 8 bases between the germline ends. The CDR3 contains 13 residues. The CDR3 sequence is CASSLVRGYEQYF. The CDR3 DNA follows: TGCGCCAGCAGCTTGGTTCGGGGGTACGAGCAGTACTTC.

The chain links TRBV9 to TRBJ2-7, with 8 bases lining up with TRBD2. V trimming: 3 bases; J trimming: 0 bases; junction bases outside the gene matches: 14. The germline gives CDR1 SGDLS, CDR2 YYNGEE. The CDR3 has 18 residues. CDR3 in DNA: TGTGCCAGCAGCGGGGTAGGTGACGGGAGGGGGAGCTCCTACGAGCAGTACTTC. It is translated as CASSGVGDGRGSSYEQYF.